One and the same sample provided the 23 T cell receptor beta chains below, sequenced in a study of T-cell memory formation after mild COVID-19. TCRdb used MiXCR to reprocess the 5' RACE reads, holding one entry per CDR3 protein. Altogether some 180,000 distinct CDR3 sequences are present, roughly 13% being singletons, with the ten largest covering roughly 3.3%. Sequencing was carried out using PBMCs or a T cell subset sorted from them (not recorded which). These receptors were obtained from a man in his late teens or twenties who had mild COVID-19 (a few samples of this study predate the infection). Cell type and time point are not known.

This clonotype was observed a few times. The genes are TRBV5-1 and TRBJ2-3, with D possibly called TRBD1 or TRBD2 (6 bases each). There are 16 residues in the CDR3. Germline V gene lookup returns CDR1 SGHRS and CDR2 YFSETQ. Trimming removed 2 bases from V and 6 bases from J, with 19 bases in between. The CDR3 protein is CASSLQGGLILDTQYF. The CDR3 nucleotides read TGCGCCAGCAGCTTACAGGGAGGCCTAATTTTGGATACGCAGTATTTT. Complete variable domain (other parts from reference TRBV5-1 and TRBJ2-3): KAGVTQTPRYLIKTRGQQVTLSCSPISGHRSVSWYQQTPGQGLQFLFEYFSETQRNKGNFPGRFSGRQFSNSRSEMNVSTLELGDSALYLCASSLQGGLILDTQYFGPGTRLTVL.

This clonotype occurred a few times. The chain joins TRBV6-2 or TRBV6-3 to TRBJ1-2, with no clear D. In germline, CDR1 is MNHEY, CDR2 SVGEGT. CDR3 length: 16 amino acids. Deletions cut 0 bases from V and 4 bases from J, with 15 bases between. The CDR3 DNA follows: TGTGCCAGCAGTTACTCGACGTTGGACGGCCGCTATGGCTACACCTTC. Translation gives CASSYSTLDGRYGYTF.

The genes are TRBV20-1 and TRBJ2-3; D possibly corresponds to TRBD1 (6 bases). There are 13 residues in the CDR3. The germline V and J ends were trimmed by 5 bases and 6 bases, with 15 bases remaining between them. Germline V gene sequence: CDR1 DFQATT, CDR2 SNEGSKA (reference sequence). The CDR3 coding sequence is TGCAGTGCTCACCGACAGGCTCAGGATACGCAGTATTTT. Protein: CSAHRQAQDTQYF.

This clonotype was recorded a few times. V gene TRBV20-1 combines with J gene TRBJ2-5; the match to TRBD1 covers 8 bases. The CDR3 consists of 14 residues. After removal of 0 bases from V and 7 bases from J, the junction contained 7 bases not matched to a gene. Per the germline V gene, CDR1 is DFQATT and CDR2 is SNEGSKA (reference sequence). CDR3 DNA: TGCAGTGCTAGAGATGCCAGGGGGCTAGGGACCCAGTACTTC. Protein product: CSARDARGLGTQYF.

This clonotype was seen only a few times. The CDR3 sequence: CASSPRLAGRTDTQYF. Here the CDR3 DNA reads TGTGCCAGCAGTCCCCGCCTAGCGGGGCGCACAGATACGCAGTATTTT. The gene calls are TRBV6-2 or TRBV6-3 and TRBJ2-3; 9 nucleotides line up with TRBD2. CDR3 length: 16 amino acids. With 5 bases clipped from V and 1 base from J, the junction kept 7 bases outside the gene matches. Germline V gene lookup returns CDR1 MNHEY and CDR2 SVGEGT.

Only a few counts were recorded for this clonotype. This chain connects TRBV5-1 to TRBJ1-4; D gene ambiguous. The CDR3 loop spans 12 amino acids. The ends were cut back, 4 bases at V and 7 bases at J, with 8 bases in the middle. Germline CDR1 and CDR2: SGHRS and YFSETQ. Here the CDR3 reads CASSLEFEKLFF. CDR3 bases: TGCGCCAGCAGCCTGGAATTTGAAAAACTGTTTTTT. Based on the CDR3 plus reference TRBV5-1 and TRBJ1-4, the full variable domain is KAGVTQTPRYLIKTRGQQVTLSCSPISGHRSVSWYQQTPGQGLQFLFEYFSETQRNKGNFPGRFSGRQFSNSRSEMNVSTLELGDSALYLCASSLEFEKLFFGSGTQLSVL.

This clonotype showed up just a few times. V gene TRBV7-9 combines with J gene TRBJ1-2, with unresolved D. The germline V gene has CDR1 SEHNR and CDR2 FQNEAQ (reference sequence). CDR3 length: 11 residues. Trimming shortened V by 2 bases and J by 4 bases, and 2 bases separated the two germline ends. The CDR3 loop reads CASSLTYGYTF. CDR3 coding DNA: TGTGCCAGCAGCTTAACCTATGGCTACACCTTC.

The chain carries TRBV7-2 and TRBJ1-1; D gene ambiguous. This CDR3 has 13 residues. The ends were cut back, 2 bases at V and 1 base at J, with 5 bases in the middle. CDR1 is SGHTA and CDR2 is FQGNSA in the germline V gene. The CDR3 DNA reads TGTGCCAGCAGCTTAACTTGGAACACTGAAGCTTTCTTT. Encoded protein: CASSLTWNTEAFF. Variable domain in full (rest from reference TRBV7-2 and TRBJ1-1): GAGVSQSPSNKVTEKGKDVELRCDPISGHTALYWYRQSLGQGLEFLIYFQGNSAPDKSGLPSDRFSAERTGGSVSTLTIQRTQQEDSAVYLCASSLTWNTEAFFGQGTRLTVV.

The CDR3 here is CSAPVGGLQETQYF. The CDR3 region has the DNA TGCAGTGCTCCCGTTGGGGGCCTCCAAGAGACCCAGTACTTC. This chain joins TRBV20-1 and TRBJ2-5; D possibly corresponds to TRBD1 (6 bases). The CDR3 contains 14 residues. Trimming removed 5 bases from V and 1 base from J, with 14 bases in between. Looked up from germline, CDR1 is DFQATT and CDR2 is SNEGSKA (reference sequence).

This clonotype appeared a few times. This chain connects TRBV18 to TRBJ2-1; D call uncertain. CDR1 and CDR2 from the germline V gene are KGHSH and LQKENI. The CDR3 is 17 amino acids. V was pared by 2 bases and J by 1 base, with 15 bases between. The CDR3 region is CASSPGSDWGSYNEQFF. The CDR3 nucleotides are TGTGCCAGCTCACCAGGTTCCGACTGGGGTTCCTACAATGAGCAGTTCTTC.

V gene TRBV6-6 combines with J gene TRBJ1-5, with D unresolved. V shed 5 bases and J shed 4 bases, with 12 bases lying between them. The CDR3 is 14 amino acids. The germline V gene has CDR1 MNHNY and CDR2 SVGAGI (reference sequence). CDR3 coding DNA: TGTGCCAGCAGTCCGCCCCGGCGGAATCAGCCCCAGCATTTT. Translation: CASSPPRRNQPQHF.

The chain employs TRBV28 and TRBJ2-7; the match to TRBD1 covers 9 bases. V shed 6 bases, J shed 5 bases, and the junction held 11 bases outside the gene matches. CDR3 length: 15 amino acids. Germline lookup yields CDR1 MDHEN and CDR2 SYDVKM. CDR3 in amino acids: CASSPSRDRVNEQYV. The CDR3 DNA sequence: TGTGCCAGCAGCCCTTCCCGGGACAGGGTCAACGAGCAGTACGTC.

This clonotype was counted a few times. The V and J genes are TRBV14 and TRBJ2-2; D gene ambiguous. The CDR3 contains 12 residues. V lost 4 bases and J 8 bases, leaving 8 bases between the germline ends. The germline CDR1 and CDR2 sequences are SGHDN and FVKESK. The chain's CDR3 is CASSPSWGELFF. CDR3 nucleotides: TGTGCCAGCAGCCCGAGTTGGGGGGAGCTGTTTTTT.

This clonotype was counted at least ten times. The chain employs TRBV7-2 and TRBJ2-3, with 9 positions matching TRBD2. CDR1 and CDR2 (germline): SGHTA, FQGNSA. V shed 2 bases, J shed 0 bases, and the junction held 3 bases outside the gene matches. This CDR3 is built from 16 residues. The CDR3 sequence: CASSLIAGGSTDTQYF. CDR3 in DNA: TGTGCCAGCAGCTTAATTGCGGGGGGGAGCACAGATACGCAGTATTTT.

The chain uses TRBV7-2 and TRBJ1-5; 9 bases match TRBD1. The CDR3 extends over 15 amino acids. Germline trimming cut 5 bases from V and 4 bases from J; bases unmatched to any gene: 6. Germline V gives CDR1 SGHTA, CDR2 FQGNSA. The CDR3 region has the DNA TGTGCCAGCAGCCCGCAGACAGGGGGTAATCAGCCCCAGCATTTT. It encodes CASSPQTGGNQPQHF.

This rearrangement joins TRBV28 to TRBJ2-3, with TRBD2 as a possible D gene (5 bases). Germline V gives CDR1 MDHEN, CDR2 SYDVKM. The CDR3 length is 15 residues. Trimming took 7 bases from V and 0 from J, leaving 14 bases between them. CDR3 amino acids: CASNPRGYSTDTQYF. The CDR3 nucleotides read TGTGCCAGCAATCCTCGCGGGTATAGCACAGATACGCAGTATTTT.

This clonotype has only a few counts. The genes are TRBV4-3 and TRBJ2-7; 7 nucleotides line up with TRBD1. The CDR3 contains 16 residues. CDR1 is LGHNA and CDR2 is YSLEER in the germline V gene. The J segment lost 4 bases and the V segment lost 3 bases, leaving 12 bases of the junction unmatched. The CDR3 here is CASSQEPTGTVYEQYF. The CDR3 DNA follows: TGCGCCAGCAGCCAGGAACCGACCGGGACAGTATACGAGCAGTACTTC.

This clonotype was picked up many times. J is TRBJ1-4 and V is TRBV28; D not resolved. Germline assignment: CDR1 MDHEN and CDR2 SYDVKM. V lost 4 bases, J lost 11 bases, and 11 bases lay in between. This CDR3 region has 12 residues. The CDR3 region is CASSSSHRKLFF. The DNA for the CDR3 is TGTGCCAGCAGTTCGTCACATCGGAAACTGTTTTTT.

The chain couples TRBV9 to TRBJ2-1, with 12 bases matching TRBD2. The CDR3 sequence is 16 residues long. The junction had 8 bases not matched to a gene; V was cut back by 4 bases and J by 6 bases. Germline CDR1 reads SGDLS; CDR2 reads YYNGEE. The chain's CDR3 is CASSITLAGGPNEQFF. CDR3 bases: TGTGCCAGCAGCATCACCCTAGCGGGGGGGCCCAATGAGCAGTTCTTC.

The chain employs TRBV7-6 and TRBJ2-3; a weak D match, TRBD1 (6 bases). The CDR3 runs 14 residues. Trimming cost V 3 bases and J 7 bases, with 14 bases left between them. The germline V gene encodes CDR1 SGHVS and CDR2 FNYEAQ. Here the CDR3 reads CASSFARTDNTQYF. For the CDR3, the DNA is TGTGCCAGCAGCTTCGCCCGGACAGATAATACGCAGTATTTT.

A few counts support this clonotype. The chain has TRBV19 and TRBJ2-5; D is ambiguous. V shed 3 bases and J shed 4 bases, with 12 bases lying between them. The CDR3 is 14 residues long. Germline loops: CDR1 LNHDA, CDR2 SQIVND (reference sequence). This CDR3 is CASSMGGQIETQYF. CDR3 DNA sequence: TGTGCCAGTAGTATGGGTGGGCAGATAGAGACCCAGTACTTC.

The table lists this clonotype with a few counts. The gene calls are TRBV20-1 and TRBJ1-1, with D maybe TRBD1 (5 bases). The germline CDR1 and CDR2 sequences are DFQATT and SNEGSKA (reference sequence). The CDR3 sequence is 15 residues long. V was trimmed by 0 bases and J by 5 bases, leaving 16 bases between them. The CDR3 DNA reads TGCAGTGCTAGAGATCCCGGCCAGGGAAGGACTGAAGCTTTCTTT. Translated, it gives CSARDPGQGRTEAFF.

J is TRBJ1-1 and V is TRBV24-1; D may be TRBD1 (6 bases). Looked up from germline, CDR1 is KGHDR and CDR2 is SFDVKD. V dropped 4 bases and J dropped 7 bases, with 12 bases sitting between them. The CDR3 runs to 13 residues. DNA of the CDR3: TGTGCCACCAGTGACCCCATACAGGGTGAAGCTTTCTTT. This translates into CATSDPIQGEAFF.